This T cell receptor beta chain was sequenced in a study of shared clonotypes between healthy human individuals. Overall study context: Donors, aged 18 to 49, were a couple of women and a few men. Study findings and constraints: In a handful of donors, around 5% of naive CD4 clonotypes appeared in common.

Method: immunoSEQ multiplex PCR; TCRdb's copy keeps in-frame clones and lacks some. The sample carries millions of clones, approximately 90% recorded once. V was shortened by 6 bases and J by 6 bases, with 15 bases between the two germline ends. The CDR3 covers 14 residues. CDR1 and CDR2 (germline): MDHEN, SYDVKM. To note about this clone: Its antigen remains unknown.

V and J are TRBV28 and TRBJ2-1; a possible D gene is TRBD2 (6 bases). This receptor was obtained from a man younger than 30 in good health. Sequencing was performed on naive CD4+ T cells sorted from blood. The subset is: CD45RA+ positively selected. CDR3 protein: CASSLGGGVNEQFF. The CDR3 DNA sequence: TGTGCCAGCAGCCTAGGTGGAGGGGTCAATGAGCAGTTCTTC.